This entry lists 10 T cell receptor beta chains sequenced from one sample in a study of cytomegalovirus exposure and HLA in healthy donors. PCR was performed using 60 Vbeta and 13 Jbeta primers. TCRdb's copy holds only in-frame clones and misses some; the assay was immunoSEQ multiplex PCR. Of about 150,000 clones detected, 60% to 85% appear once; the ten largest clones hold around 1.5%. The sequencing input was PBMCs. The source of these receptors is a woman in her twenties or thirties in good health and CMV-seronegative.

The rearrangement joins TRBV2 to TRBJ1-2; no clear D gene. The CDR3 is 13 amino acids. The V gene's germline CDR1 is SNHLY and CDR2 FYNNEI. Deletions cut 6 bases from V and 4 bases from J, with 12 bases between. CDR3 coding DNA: TGTGCCAGCAGCGGTGAGGGTGGCTATGGCTACACCTTC. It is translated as CASSGEGGYGYTF.

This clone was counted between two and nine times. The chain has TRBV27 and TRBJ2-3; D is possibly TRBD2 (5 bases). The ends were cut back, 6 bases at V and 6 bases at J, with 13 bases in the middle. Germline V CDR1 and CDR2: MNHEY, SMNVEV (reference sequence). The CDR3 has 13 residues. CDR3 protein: CASRRERGDTQYF. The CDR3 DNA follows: TGTGCCAGCAGAAGGGAGAGAGGGGATACGCAGTATTTT.

This chain's CDR3 is CASSFQTDTQYF. The DNA of the CDR3 is TGTGCCAGCAGTTTTCAAACAGATACGCAGTATTTT. The V call is TRBV28, the J call TRBJ2-3; D call uncertain. The CDR3 is 12 residues long. The germline CDR1 and CDR2 sequences are MDHEN and SYDVKM. V was clipped by 3 bases and J by 3 bases, with 4 bases between them.

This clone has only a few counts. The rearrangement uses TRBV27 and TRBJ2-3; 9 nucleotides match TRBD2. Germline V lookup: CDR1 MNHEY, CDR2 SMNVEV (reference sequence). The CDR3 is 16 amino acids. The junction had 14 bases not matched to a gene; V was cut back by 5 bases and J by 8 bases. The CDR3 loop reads CASSRPAGGGASTQYF. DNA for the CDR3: TGTGCCAGCAGTCGCCCTGCGGGCGGGGGGGCCAGTACGCAGTATTTT.

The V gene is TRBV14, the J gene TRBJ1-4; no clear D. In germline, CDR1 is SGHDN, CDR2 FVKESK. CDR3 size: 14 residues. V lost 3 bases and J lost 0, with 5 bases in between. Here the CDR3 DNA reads TGTGCCAGCAGCCATTACTCAACTAATGAAAAACTGTTTTTT. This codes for CASSHYSTNEKLFF.

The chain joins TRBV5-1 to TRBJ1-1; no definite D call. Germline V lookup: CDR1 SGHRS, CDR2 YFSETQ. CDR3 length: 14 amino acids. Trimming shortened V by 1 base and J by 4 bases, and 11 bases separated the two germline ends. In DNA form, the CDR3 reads TGCGCCAGCAGCTTGTCGGGGTCCGCCACTGAAGCTTTCTTT. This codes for CASSLSGSATEAFF.

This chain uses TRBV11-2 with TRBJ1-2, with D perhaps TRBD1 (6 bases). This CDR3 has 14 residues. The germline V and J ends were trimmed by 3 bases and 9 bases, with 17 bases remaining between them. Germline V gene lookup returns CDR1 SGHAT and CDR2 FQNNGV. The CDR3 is CASSLGHLLKSYTF. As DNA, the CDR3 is TGTGCCAGCAGCTTGGGACACCTCCTCAAAAGCTACACCTTC.

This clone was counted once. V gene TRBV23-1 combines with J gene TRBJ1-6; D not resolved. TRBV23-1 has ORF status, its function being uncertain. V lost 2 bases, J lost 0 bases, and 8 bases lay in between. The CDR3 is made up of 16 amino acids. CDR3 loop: CASSQDGSSYNSPLHF. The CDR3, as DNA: TGCGCCAGCAGTCAAGACGGGAGCTCCTATAATTCACCCCTCCACTTT.

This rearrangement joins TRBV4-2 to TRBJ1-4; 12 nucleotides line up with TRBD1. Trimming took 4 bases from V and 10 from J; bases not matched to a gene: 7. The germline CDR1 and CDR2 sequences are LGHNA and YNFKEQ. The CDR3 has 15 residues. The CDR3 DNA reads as TGTGCCAGCAGCCCTTCCGGGACAGGGGGCGGAAAACTGTTTTTT. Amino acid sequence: CASSPSGTGGGKLFF.

CDR3 amino acids: CASSWDFYEQYF. CDR3 nucleotides: TGTGCCAGCAGTTGGGACTTCTACGAGCAGTACTTC. The rearrangement links TRBV2 to TRBJ2-7; D possibly corresponds to TRBD2 (6 bases). This CDR3 contains 12 residues. V dropped 5 bases and J dropped 3 bases, with 8 bases sitting between them. Per germline, CDR1 SNHLY and CDR2 FYNNEI.